This T cell receptor (beta chain) emerged from a study of chemoradiotherapy in HPV16-positive cancers. Only in-frame clones appear in the TCRdb table, and some are missing; sequencing was by immunoSEQ multiplex PCR. The sample yields approximately 8,800 clones, roughly 70% seen once. CDR1 SGHTA and CDR2 FQGNSA come from the germline V gene. V was clipped by 4 bases and J by 6 bases, with 10 bases between them. CDR3 length: 12 amino acids. The sample consisted of tumor tissue, taken from a patient who underwent chemoradiotherapy. This receptor was taken from a human donor with HPV-associated anogenital cancer. This chain links TRBV7-2 with TRBJ2-7; D perhaps matches TRBD1 (5 bases). CDR3 residues: CASSSGRFEQYF. The CDR3 DNA reads TGTGCCAGCAGCTCAGGGCGGTTCGAGCAGTACTTC.